Detailed here is one T cell receptor (beta chain). Its antigen is unknown. There are no base qualities to consult, and no much larger clone falls within one base. The cohort comprised around 690 healthy bone marrow donors. At the time of sampling, all cohort members were nominally healthy, though unrecorded immune exposures were likely present. The donor tested CMV seropositive, placing the donor among the 290 or so seropositive members of the cohort. A peripheral blood sample was provided by each donor, and peripheral blood mononuclear cells were used for TCR beta sequencing. The Qiagen DNeasy Blood Extraction Kit was used to extract genomic DNA from the blood cell samples. Trimming leaves V shorter by 7 bases and J shorter by 5 bases, with the junction holding 9 bases beyond the gene matches. CDR3 length: 15 amino acids, cysteine to phenylalanine. Only CDR3 DNA remains: 45 bases, in frame from the first base. CDR1 and CDR2 were assigned from the germline V gene as MNHEY and SVGAGI.

The sample originates from a study of cytomegalovirus exposure and HLA in healthy donors (dated by TCRdb to the late 2010s). Study-wide context: An earlier analysis of some 500 of the donors reported more than 250 Gb of sequence data and roughly 110 million unique TCR beta sequences from around 200 million T cells. An early release covering 550 to 700 HLA-typed donors comprised about 320 gigabases of sequencing data and some 79 million unique TCR sequences. The genetic ancestry cluster associated with self-reported Caucasian donors included 65% to 90% of the roughly 400 genotyped donors. The study aimed to test whether signatures of past pathogen exposure could be identified by cataloging public T cell receptors. The study used immunosequencing to profile the T cell repertoires of approximately 690 subjects and linked those repertoires to cytomegalovirus serostatus. Along with the roughly 710-subject first cohort, a separate validation cohort of around 110 different subjects was used. The study combined high-throughput TCR immunosequencing, statistical association of individual TCRs with disease status, and machine learning to predict cytomegalovirus infection status. A later analysis re-examined previously published TCR beta repertoires from 500 to 700 donors and added high-resolution HLA genotyping to investigate patterns of TCR occurrence. The later analysis used no new phenotypic data to find candidate immune exposures, relying instead on TCR beta sequences and their occurrence across donors. To decide whether each TCR beta V gene segment behaved as functional or pseudogenic, an earlier analysis of approximately 600 of the donors relied on high-throughput TCR beta sequencing. Donor age, sex, ethnicity and CMV serostatus were compiled alongside the repertoire data. In a later genetic analysis, genome-wide SNP genotypes for about 55% of the roughly 700 donors were used, and that subset was treated as a discovery cohort. Every repertoire in the discovery cohort had been generated on one and the same sequencing platform. Both class I and class II loci were covered by HLA typing, at four-digit resolution. Typing coverage differed by locus: A, B, C, DRB1 and DQB1 were typed in about 629-640 donors, DQA1 in 500 to 550, DPA1 in 600 to 610, and DPB1 in 450 to 490. Because of strong linkage in the cohort, 5 or 6 DR-DQ haplotypes were treated as single units for association and clustering. Among over 350 genotyped donors of the cohort, an average of approximately 240,000 unique TCR beta nucleotide sequences were sequenced per donor, 15% to 20% of them non-productive. Paper-wide results and their limitations: An earlier analysis of approximately 590 of the donors showed that most TCR beta V segments appeared in productive rearrangements either about 87% or about 30% of the time, which broadly matched IMGT annotations. Some IMGT-functional V segments, including TRBV6-2 and TRBV6-3, could not be told apart with the 87-base-pair reads, so those segments were excluded. A later genetic analysis reported fewer N-insertions in productive TCRs among donors in an Asian-associated ancestry cluster than the roughly 650-donor mean. The earlier analysis of about 600 of the donors excluded around 17 rarely observed V segments, including chromosome 9 orphons, because counts were too low. Sequencing depth was assumed to be roughly uniform across donors in the presence/absence analyses, though that assumption may not hold. According to a later analysis, TCR association rates differed among HLA loci, with DRB1 alleles showing the most associated TCRs and HLA-C alleles showing the fewest. In vitro tests confirmed that a few of the cytomegalovirus-associated TCR beta chains recognize cytomegalovirus antigens. Because HLA typing was missing for some donors at each locus, association tests included only the typed subset. In the study, around 150 TCR beta chains were listed as associated with cytomegalovirus. A group of highly shared sequence variants was considered likely to be a technical artifact of the sequencing pipeline. Linkage disequilibrium might explain the correlated functional status among segregating V segments, but an unknown experimental factor could not be ruled out. Compared with equally common non-associated chains, HLA-associated TCR beta chains in a later analysis were more clonally expanded and had lower generation probabilities. When HLA alleles, especially DR and DQ, strongly co-occurred, TCR associations were difficult to assign to individual alleles. Across donors, most TCR sequences were observed very rarely, whereas some public TCRs were present in many individuals. The classifier was reported to diagnose cytomegalovirus status with high specificity and sensitivity in both the original cohort and the validation cohort. For the cohort, immune exposure information was limited to CMV serostatus. V-gene and J-gene trimming of TCR beta chains was associated with a missense DCLRE1C variant in a later genetic analysis, and the association was replicated in an independent cohort. In a later analysis, most CMV-associated TCR beta chains were found to appear HLA-restricted, with HLA associations seemingly driven largely by CMV exposure. A further reported finding was that TCR beta sequences accurately predicted the HLA-A and HLA-B alleles for most subjects in the first cohort. This cohort had only TCR beta chains sequenced, and the lack of alpha or paired-chain data limited which features could be detected. According to the authors, the approach could potentially be generalized to other disease states and immunological phenotypes. A later analysis associated some 17,000 TCR beta sequences with specific HLA alleles at a false discovery rate of 0.05. According to a later analysis, parvovirus B19, influenza, CMV and Epstein-Barr virus appeared linked to several top co-occurrence clusters.

Library prep was done by the immunoSEQ multiplex PCR assay. A mixture of 60 forward primers for TCR Vbeta segments and 13 reverse primers for TCR Jbeta segments was used in the multiplex PCR. The CDR3 region of rearranged TCR beta genes was amplified from genomic DNA by a multiplex PCR assay. On the Illumina HiSeq System, the amplified TCR beta libraries were sequenced as 87-base-pair reads. The original methods were these. A later analysis tallied roughly 76 million unique TCR beta chains across the 600 to 700 repertoires, and approximately 12 million of those chains were shared by two or more donors. Raw reads were error-corrected and collapsed into unique sequences by a nearest-neighbor algorithm in which closely related sequences were merged to remove PCR and sequencing errors. Alignment of CDR3 sequences to IMGT reference sequences was used to assign V, D and J gene segments. For a sequence to be retained, a match of at least six nucleotides was required to both a V gene segment and a J gene segment. A rearrangement counted as productive if the CDR3 had no stop codons and remained in frame with V and J, and every other rearrangement counted as non-productive. CDR3 was defined by IMGT convention, running from the second conserved V-encoded cysteine to the conserved J-encoded phenylalanine. Sequences without an unambiguous match to a single V gene segment were excluded from the earlier analysis of over 500 of the donors. An earlier analysis of 550 to 650 of the donors classified V segments as functional when productive rearrangements were above 56.7% and as segregating when the standard deviation between donors was above 5%. To diagnose cytomegalovirus status from the catalog of TCR beta chain sequences, a statistical classification framework was built. In a later analysis, TCR nucleotide sequences were compared against IMGT/GENE-DB human TR gene sequences so that V and J genes could be assigned. In a later analysis, CDR3 sequences and most-parsimonious VDJ recombination scenarios were assigned using the TCRdist pipeline. In a later analysis, each TCR beta chain was defined by its CDR3 amino acid sequence together with its V-gene family, and reads lacking a unique V-gene family were excluded. In a later analysis, several hundred highly shared, low-generation-probability nucleotide sequences were removed to address suspected cross-contamination and a sequencing artifact. A later analysis calculated a clonal expansion index for each public chain from normalized within-repertoire ranks of inferred template counts. In a later analysis, generation probabilities were computed using a VDJ recombination model fitted to out-of-frame rearrangements, and the results were checked against IGoR. A later analysis scored TCR-TCR, TCR-HLA and TCR-CMV co-occurrence with hypergeometric tests, applying a repertoire-size bias correction to TCR pairs. In a later analysis, false discovery rates were estimated by permuting HLA or CMV assignments 20 times. In a later analysis, co-occurring TCRs were grouped using DBSCAN, with TCRdist sequence similarity added in when clustering inside HLA-allele-positive subsets. Repertoires with fewer than 30,000 or more than 120,000 public chains were left out of co-occurrence clustering, as were five repertoires with anomalous nucleotide sharing. TCRdb stores this immuneACCESS table with in-frame sequences only. Part of the clones is absent; in the studies checked, under half of the shortfall reflects unresolved V genes, and no reason is known for the rest. V, J and clone size are those of that table, while D and trimming were read from the DNA. For this sample the table gives over 150,000 clones, of which around 68% were detected only once. The ten largest clones take up 2.5% to 3.5% of the sample.

Material for sequencing was PBMCs. The source is a woman in her thirties or forties in good health and CMV-seropositive. The rearrangement joined TRBV6-5 to TRBJ2-5; TRBD1 lines up with 11 middle nucleotides. The encoded CDR3 is CASNYRDRGIETQYF. The nucleotide sequence is TGTGCCAGCAATTATCGGGACAGGGGGATTGAGACCCAGTACTTC.